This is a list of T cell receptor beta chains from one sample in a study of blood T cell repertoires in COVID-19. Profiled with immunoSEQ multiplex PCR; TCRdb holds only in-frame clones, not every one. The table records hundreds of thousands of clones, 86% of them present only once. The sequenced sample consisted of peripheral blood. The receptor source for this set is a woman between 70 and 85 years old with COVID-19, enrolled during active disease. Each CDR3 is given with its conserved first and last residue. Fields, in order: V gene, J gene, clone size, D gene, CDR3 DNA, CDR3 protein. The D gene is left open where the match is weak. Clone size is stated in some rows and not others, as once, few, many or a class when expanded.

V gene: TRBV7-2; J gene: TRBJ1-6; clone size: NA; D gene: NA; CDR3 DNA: TGTGCCAGCAGCTGGCAACCTCGGGATTCACCCCTCCACTTT; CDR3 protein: CASSWQPRDSPLHF
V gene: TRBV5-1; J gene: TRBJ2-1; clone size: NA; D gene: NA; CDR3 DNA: TGCGCCAGCAGCCGGATCGGGACTCCGGACCCCAATGAGCAGTTCTTC; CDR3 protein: CASSRIGTPDPNEQFF
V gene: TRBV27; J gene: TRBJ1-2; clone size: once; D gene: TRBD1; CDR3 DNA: TGTGCCAGCAGTCACGGCCCGGACAGGGCGAACGGCTACACCTTC; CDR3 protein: CASSHGPDRANGYTF
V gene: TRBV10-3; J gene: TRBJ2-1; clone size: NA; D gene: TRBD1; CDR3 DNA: TGTGCCATCAGTCGACAGGGCGATCTGAATGAGCAGTTCTTC; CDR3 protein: CAISRQGDLNEQFF
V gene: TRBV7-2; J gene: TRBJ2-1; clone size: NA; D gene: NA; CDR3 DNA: TGTGCCAGCAGCTTAGCGTCCCTCCAGTTCTTC; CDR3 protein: CASSLASLQFF
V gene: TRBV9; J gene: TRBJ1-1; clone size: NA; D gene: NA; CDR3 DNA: TGTGCCAGCAGCATCATACAGGGGAACACTGAAGCTTTCTTT; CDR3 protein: CASSIIQGNTEAFF
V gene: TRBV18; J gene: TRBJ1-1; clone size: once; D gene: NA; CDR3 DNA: TGTGCCAGCTCCCCGGGGGGGCTGGTGAACACTGAAGCTTTCTTT; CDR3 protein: CASSPGGLVNTEAFF
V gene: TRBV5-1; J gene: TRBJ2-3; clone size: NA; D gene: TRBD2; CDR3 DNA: TGCGCCAGCAGCTTTGGGAGCGGGGGGGCTGGAGATACGCAGTATTTT; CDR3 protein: CASSFGSGGAGDTQYF
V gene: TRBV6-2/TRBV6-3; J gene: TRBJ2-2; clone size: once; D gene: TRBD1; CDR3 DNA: TGTGCCAGTTGCCCTAGGACAGGGACCGGGGAGCTGTTTTTT; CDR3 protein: CASCPRTGTGELFF
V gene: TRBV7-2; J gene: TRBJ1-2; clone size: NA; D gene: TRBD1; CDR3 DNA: TGTGCCAGCAGCCATACCCCAGGGGACAGGGATGGCTACACCTTC; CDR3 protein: CASSHTPGDRDGYTF
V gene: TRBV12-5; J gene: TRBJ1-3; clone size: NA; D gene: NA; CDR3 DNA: TGTGCTAGTGGTTTGGAGCCGGGGAAAGGAAACACCATATATTTT; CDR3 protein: CASGLEPGKGNTIYF
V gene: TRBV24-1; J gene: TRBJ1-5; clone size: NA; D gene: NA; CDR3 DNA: TGTGCCACCAGTGATTTAAGGCCCACCGGGCAGCCCCAGCATTTT; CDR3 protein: CATSDLRPTGQPQHF
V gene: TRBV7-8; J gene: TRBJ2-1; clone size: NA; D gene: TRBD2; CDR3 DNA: TGTGCCAGCAGCCCACGACTAGCGGGGGCCTACAATGAGCAGTTCTTC; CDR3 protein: CASSPRLAGAYNEQFF
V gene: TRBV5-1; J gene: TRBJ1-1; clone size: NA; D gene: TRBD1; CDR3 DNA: TGCGCCAGCAGCTTGGCGGACAGGGAGAACACTGAAGCTTTCTTT; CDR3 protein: CASSLADRENTEAFF
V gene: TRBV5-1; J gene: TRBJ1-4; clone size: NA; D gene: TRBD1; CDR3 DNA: TGCGCCAGCAGCTACCGGACCGGGACAGGAGAGGGAAAACTGTTTTTT; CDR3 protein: CASSYRTGTGEGKLFF
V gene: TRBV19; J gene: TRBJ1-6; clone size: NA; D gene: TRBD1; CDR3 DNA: TGTGCCTCAAGGGAGACAGGGGGAGGGACACCCCTCCACTTT; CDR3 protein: CASRETGGGTPLHF
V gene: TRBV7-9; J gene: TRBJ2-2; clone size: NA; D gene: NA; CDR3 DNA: TGTGCCAGCAGCTTGGACTTGAACACCGGGGAGCTGTTTTTT; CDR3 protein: CASSLDLNTGELFF
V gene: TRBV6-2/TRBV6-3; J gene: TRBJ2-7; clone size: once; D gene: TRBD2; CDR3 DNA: TGTGCCAGCAGTTACTCGGTGGTGACACCCGAGACTAGCGGCGAGCAGTACTTC; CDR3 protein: CASSYSVVTPETSGEQYF
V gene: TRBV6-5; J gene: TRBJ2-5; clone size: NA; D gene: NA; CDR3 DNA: TGTGCCAGCAGATCCGGGGAGACCCAGTACTTC; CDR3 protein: CASRSGETQYF
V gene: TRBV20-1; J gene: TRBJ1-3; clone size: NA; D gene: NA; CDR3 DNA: TGCAGTGCTAGTTCAGGGTTGGGTAACACCATATATTTT; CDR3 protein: CSASSGLGNTIYF
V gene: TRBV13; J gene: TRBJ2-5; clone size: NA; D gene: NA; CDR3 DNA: TGTGCCAGCAGCTTAGCGGCTCTAGCAGGAGAGACCCAGTACTTC; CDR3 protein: CASSLAALAGETQYF
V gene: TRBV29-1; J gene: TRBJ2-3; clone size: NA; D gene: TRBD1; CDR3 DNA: TGCAGCGTTGAACCCTACAAATCGGGACAGGGATTGGATACGCAGTATTTT; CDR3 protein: CSVEPYKSGQGLDTQYF
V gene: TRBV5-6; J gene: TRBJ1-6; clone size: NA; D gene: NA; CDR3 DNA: TGTGCCAGCAGCCCCGGGGTGGGTTCACCCCTCCACTTT; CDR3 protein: CASSPGVGSPLHF
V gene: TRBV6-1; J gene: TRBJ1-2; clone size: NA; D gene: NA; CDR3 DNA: TGTGCCAGCAGTGAGGGAGGTACCTATGGCTACACCTTC; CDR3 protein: CASSEGGTYGYTF
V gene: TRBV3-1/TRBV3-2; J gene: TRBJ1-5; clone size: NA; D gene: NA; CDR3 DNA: TGTGCCAGCACCCTAGGGAGGGGCAATCAGCCCCAGCATTTT; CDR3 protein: CASTLGRGNQPQHF
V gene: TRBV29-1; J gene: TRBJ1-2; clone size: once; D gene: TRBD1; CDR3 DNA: TGCAGCGTTGCCCATGGACAGGGTGGGAACTATGGCTACACCTTC; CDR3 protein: CSVAHGQGGNYGYTF
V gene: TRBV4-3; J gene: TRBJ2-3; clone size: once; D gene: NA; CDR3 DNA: TGCGCCAGCAGCCGGGTCAGCGGAGGATCAGATACGCAGTATTTT; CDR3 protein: CASSRVSGGSDTQYF
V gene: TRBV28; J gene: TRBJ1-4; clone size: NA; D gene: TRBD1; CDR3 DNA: TGTGCCAGCAGCGAAAAGACAGGGCCCGGGGAAAAACTGTTTTTT; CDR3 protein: CASSEKTGPGEKLFF
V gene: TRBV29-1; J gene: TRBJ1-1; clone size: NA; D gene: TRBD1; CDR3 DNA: TGCAGCGTTGAAGACCGCGGACAGGGACCTGAAGCTTTCTTT; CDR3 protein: CSVEDRGQGPEAFF
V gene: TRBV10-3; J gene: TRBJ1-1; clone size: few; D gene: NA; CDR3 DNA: TGTGCCATCAGTGGGGCCGGGGGTGCTGAAGCTTTCTTT; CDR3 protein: CAISGAGGAEAFF
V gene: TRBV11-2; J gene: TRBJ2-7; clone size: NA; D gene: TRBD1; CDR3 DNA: TGTGCCAGCACCCGGACAGGGGGCTACGAGCAGTACTTC; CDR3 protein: CASTRTGGYEQYF
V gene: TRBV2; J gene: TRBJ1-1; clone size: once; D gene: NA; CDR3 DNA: TGTGCCAGCAGTCAGGGACTGGGCACTGAAGCTTTCTTT; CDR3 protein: CASSQGLGTEAFF
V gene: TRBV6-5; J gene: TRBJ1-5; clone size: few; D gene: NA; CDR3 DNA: TGTGCCAGTTTCAACCAACGTACTAATCAGCCCCAGCATTTT; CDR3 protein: CASFNQRTNQPQHF
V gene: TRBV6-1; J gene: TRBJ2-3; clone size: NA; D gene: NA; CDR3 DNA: TGTGCCAGCAGTGAGGGAGGTGGAACAGATACGCAGTATTTT; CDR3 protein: CASSEGGGTDTQYF
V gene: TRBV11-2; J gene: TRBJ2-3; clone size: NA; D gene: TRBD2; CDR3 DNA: TGTGCCAGCAGCAAATCTCGGACTAGCTCCCTGGATACGCAGTATTTT; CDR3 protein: CASSKSRTSSLDTQYF
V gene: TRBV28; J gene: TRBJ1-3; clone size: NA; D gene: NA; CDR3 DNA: TGTGCCAGCAGTGGAACGGGCTCTGGAAACACCATATATTTT; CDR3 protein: CASSGTGSGNTIYF
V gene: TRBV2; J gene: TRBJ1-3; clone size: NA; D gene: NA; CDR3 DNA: TGTGCCAGCAGTGAGGTACAGGGCGGGGGAAACACCATATATTTT; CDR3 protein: CASSEVQGGGNTIYF
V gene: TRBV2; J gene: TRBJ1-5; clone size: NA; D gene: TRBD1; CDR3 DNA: TGTGCCAGCAGTGAACGGACAGGGAATAATCAGCCCCAGCATTTT; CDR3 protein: CASSERTGNNQPQHF
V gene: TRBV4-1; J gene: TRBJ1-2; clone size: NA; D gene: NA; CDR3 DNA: TGCGCCAGCAGCCAAGAATGGCCGACTCCTAGGAGCTACACCTTC; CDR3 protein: CASSQEWPTPRSYTF
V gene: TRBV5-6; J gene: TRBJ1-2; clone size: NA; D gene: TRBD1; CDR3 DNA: TGTGCCAGCAGCACTCGGACAGGGGCCATGTTCTATGGCTACACCTTC; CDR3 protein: CASSTRTGAMFYGYTF
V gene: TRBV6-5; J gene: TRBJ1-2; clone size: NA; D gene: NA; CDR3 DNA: TGTGCCAGCAGTTACTCTTCCGGGACATCTAACTATGGCTACACCTTC; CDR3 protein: CASSYSSGTSNYGYTF
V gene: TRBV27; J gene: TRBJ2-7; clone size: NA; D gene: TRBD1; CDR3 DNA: TGTGCCAGCAGTTTAAGGGGGACAGGGGACTACGAGCAGTACTTC; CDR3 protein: CASSLRGTGDYEQYF
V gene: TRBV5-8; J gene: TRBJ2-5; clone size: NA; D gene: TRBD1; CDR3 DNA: TGTGCCAGCAGTTCGAGGACAGGGGGCGGGGAGACCCAGTACTTC; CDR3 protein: CASSSRTGGGETQYF
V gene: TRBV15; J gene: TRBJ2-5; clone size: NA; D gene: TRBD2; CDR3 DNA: TGTGCCACCTCGACGGGGGGGGGCCAAGAGACCCAGTACTTC; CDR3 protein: CATSTGGGQETQYF
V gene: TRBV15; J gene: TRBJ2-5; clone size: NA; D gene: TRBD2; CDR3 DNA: TGTGCCACCAGCACCTACCACCCGGGACTAGCGGGGGGTGAGGAGACCCAGTACTTC; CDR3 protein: CATSTYHPGLAGGEETQYF
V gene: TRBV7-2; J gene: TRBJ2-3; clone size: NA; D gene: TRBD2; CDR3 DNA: TGTGCCAGCAGCTCGGGGGGGGAAGATACGCAGTATTTT; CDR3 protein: CASSSGGEDTQYF
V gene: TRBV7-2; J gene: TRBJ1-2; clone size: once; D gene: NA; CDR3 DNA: TGTGCCAGCAGCGCCCGGGACACCTACTATGGCTACACCTTC; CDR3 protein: CASSARDTYYGYTF
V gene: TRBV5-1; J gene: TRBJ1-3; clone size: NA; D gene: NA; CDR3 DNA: TGCGCCAGCAGCTTGGGGTCGGGTGGAAACACCATATATTTT; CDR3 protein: CASSLGSGGNTIYF
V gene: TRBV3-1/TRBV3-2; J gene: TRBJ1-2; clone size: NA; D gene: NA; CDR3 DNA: TGTGCCAGCAGCCAAGGAGGAAGGGGGACCCCCTATGGCTACACCTTC; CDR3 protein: CASSQGGRGTPYGYTF
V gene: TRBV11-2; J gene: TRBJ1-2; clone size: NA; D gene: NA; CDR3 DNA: TGTGCCAGCAGCTTGGGGCTTCACAGGGTAGAAGGCTACACCTTC; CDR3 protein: CASSLGLHRVEGYTF
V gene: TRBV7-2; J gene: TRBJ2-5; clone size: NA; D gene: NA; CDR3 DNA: TGTGCCAGCAGCTCCCCGCGTCCTACCGCCCAAGAGACCCAGTACTTC; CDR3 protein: CASSSPRPTAQETQYF